Listed here are 11 T cell receptor beta chains from one sample, sequenced in a study of cytomegalovirus exposure and HLA in healthy donors (dated by TCRdb to the late 2010s). The library was generated by the immunoSEQ multiplex PCR assay. TCRdb's version of the immuneACCESS table is confined to in-frame rearrangements and falls short of the full clone set. An unresolved V gene accounts for under half of the shortfall where checked; the remainder is of unknown origin. The sample table records some 330,000 clones; 86% of these occur just once. 0.65% to 0.85% of the sample is in the top ten clones. The source material was PBMCs. The source is a woman under 30 in good health and CMV-seronegative.

The chain is built from TRBV28 and TRBJ1-2, with unresolved D. Trimming left V 5 bases short and J 8 bases short, with 21 bases between. The CDR3 runs 15 residues. Germline CDR1 and CDR2: MDHEN and SYDVKM. In DNA, the CDR3 is TGTGCCAGCAGTCTTACGGGTTTCATCCAAGGAGGCTACACCTTC. It codes for CASSLTGFIQGGYTF.

CDR3 residues: CASSQETSAVYEQYF. CDR3 coding DNA: TGTGCCAGCAGCCAAGAGACTAGCGCAGTCTACGAGCAGTACTTC. The chain has TRBV4-2 and TRBJ2-7; 8 bases fit TRBD2. V lost 0 bases to trimming and J lost 3 bases; unmatched junction nucleotides: 4. Germline lookup yields CDR1 LGHNA and CDR2 YNFKEQ. This CDR3 spans 15 amino acids.

The chain recombines TRBV7-9 with TRBJ2-3, with a possible D match to TRBD2 (6 bases). CDR1 is SEHNR and CDR2 is FQNEAQ in the germline V gene (reference sequence). The ends were cut back, 3 bases at V and 6 bases at J, with 10 bases in the middle. This CDR3 region has 13 residues. CDR3 sequence: CASSFGGGDTQYF. The CDR3 DNA is TGTGCCAGCAGCTTCGGAGGAGGGGATACGCAGTATTTT.

This chain connects TRBV11-2 to TRBJ2-7; 8 bases map to TRBD2. V lost 7 bases to trimming and J lost 2 bases; unmatched junction nucleotides: 7. The CDR3 covers 14 residues. The V gene's germline CDR1 is SGHAT and CDR2 FQNNGV. The CDR3 DNA follows: TGTGCCAGCAAGTGGGGGCGGGAGGCCTACGAGCAGTACTTC. Protein sequence: CASKWGREAYEQYF. The variable domain in full, with the rest retrieved from reference TRBV11-2 and TRBJ2-7, is EAGVAQSPRYKIIEKRQSVAFWCNPISGHATLYWYQQILGQGPKLLIQFQNNGVVDDSQLPKDRFSAERLKGVDSTLKIQPAKLEDSAVYLCASKWGREAYEQYFGPGTRLTVT.

The chain joins TRBV27 to TRBJ2-7; weak D call: TRBD2 (6 bases). The CDR3 totals 13 residues. Germline V gives CDR1 MNHEY, CDR2 SMNVEV (reference sequence). Trimming left V 8 bases short and J 2 bases short, with 13 bases between. As DNA, the CDR3 is TGTGCCAGCGGCCGGGAGCAACCCTACGAGCAGTACTTC. Protein sequence: CASGREQPYEQYF.

This chain joins TRBV2 and TRBJ1-5, with D perhaps TRBD1 (6 bases). Germline lookup yields CDR1 SNHLY and CDR2 FYNNEI. V lost 3 bases and J lost 5, with 11 bases in between. The CDR3 loop spans 14 amino acids. The CDR3 DNA is TGTGCCAGCAGTGAGACAGGAGACCATCAGCCCCAGCATTTT. Protein product: CASSETGDHQPQHF.

The sample holds one count of this clone. The chain employs TRBV12-5 and TRBJ2-3, with 10 bases lining up with TRBD2. Germline V gene lookup returns CDR1 LGHNT and CDR2 FRNRAP. V dropped 5 bases and J dropped 5; count of bases not matched to a gene: 4. This CDR3 region has 14 residues. CDR3 in amino acids: CASGGAGGVDTQYF. The CDR3 coding sequence is TGTGCTAGTGGTGGAGCGGGAGGGGTAGATACGCAGTATTTT.

The chain is built from TRBV2 and TRBJ1-5; D remains ambiguous. The CDR3 length is 16 residues. In germline, CDR1 is SNHLY, CDR2 FYNNEI. Trimming cost V 6 bases and J 0 bases, with 15 bases left between them. The CDR3 here is CASRRSSANSNQPQHF. In DNA, the CDR3 is TGTGCCAGCAGGCGATCATCCGCGAATAGCAATCAGCCCCAGCATTTT.

The chain carries TRBV7-2 and TRBJ1-5; 7 nucleotides line up with TRBD1. Germline CDR1 SGHTA, CDR2 FQGNSA. CDR3 length equals 16 residues. The trim removed 1 base at V and 0 bases at J, leaving 3 bases unmatched. CDR3 sequence: CASSLGTGNSNQPQHF. The CDR3 DNA reads as TGTGCCAGCAGCTTAGGGACAGGTAATAGCAATCAGCCCCAGCATTTT.

The rearrangement links TRBV5-4 to TRBJ2-7; possibly TRBD2 for D (7 bases). Germline CDR1 and CDR2: SGHNT and YYREEE (reference sequence). The CDR3 consists of 16 residues. V was clipped by 3 bases and J by 2 bases, with 18 bases between them. CDR3 nucleotide sequence: TGTGCCAGCAGCTCGCACAGGGAGGGTCGGGCCTACGAGCAGTACTTC. It encodes CASSSHREGRAYEQYF.

The chain combines TRBV6-5 with TRBJ1-1, with a weak D call TRBD1 (5 bases). Germline V gene sequence: CDR1 MNHEY, CDR2 SVGAGI. V lost 0 bases to trimming and J lost 3 bases, with 11 bases between them. The CDR3 is 15 amino acids. CDR3 amino acids: CASSYSGGVDTEAFF. The DNA of the CDR3 is TGTGCCAGCAGTTACTCTGGGGGGGTAGACACTGAAGCTTTCTTT.